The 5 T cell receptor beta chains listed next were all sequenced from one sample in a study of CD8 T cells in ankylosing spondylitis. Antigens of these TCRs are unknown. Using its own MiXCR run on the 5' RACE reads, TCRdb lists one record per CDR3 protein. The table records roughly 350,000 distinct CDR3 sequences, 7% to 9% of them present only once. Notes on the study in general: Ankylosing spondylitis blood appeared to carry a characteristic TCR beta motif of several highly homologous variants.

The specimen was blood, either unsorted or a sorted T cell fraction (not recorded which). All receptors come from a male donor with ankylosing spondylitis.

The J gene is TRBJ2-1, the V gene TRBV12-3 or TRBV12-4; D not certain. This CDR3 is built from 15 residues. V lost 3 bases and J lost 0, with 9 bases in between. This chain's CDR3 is CASSLTTSSYNEQFF. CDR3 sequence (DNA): TGTGCCAGCAGTTTGACAACGAGCTCCTACAATGAGCAGTTCTTC.

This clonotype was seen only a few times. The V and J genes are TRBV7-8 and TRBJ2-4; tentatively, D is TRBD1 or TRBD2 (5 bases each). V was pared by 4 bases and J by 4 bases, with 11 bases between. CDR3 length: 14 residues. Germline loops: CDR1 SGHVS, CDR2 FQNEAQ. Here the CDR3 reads CASSSRDGKNIQYF. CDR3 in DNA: TGTGCCAGCAGCTCCAGGGACGGGAAAAACATTCAGTACTTC.

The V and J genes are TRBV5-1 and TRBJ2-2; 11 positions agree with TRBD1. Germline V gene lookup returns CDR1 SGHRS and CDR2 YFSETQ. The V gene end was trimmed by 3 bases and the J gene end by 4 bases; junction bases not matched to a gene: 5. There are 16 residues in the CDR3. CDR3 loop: CASSSRDRGATGELFF. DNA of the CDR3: TGCGCCAGCAGCTCCAGGGACAGGGGGGCCACCGGGGAGCTGTTTTTT.

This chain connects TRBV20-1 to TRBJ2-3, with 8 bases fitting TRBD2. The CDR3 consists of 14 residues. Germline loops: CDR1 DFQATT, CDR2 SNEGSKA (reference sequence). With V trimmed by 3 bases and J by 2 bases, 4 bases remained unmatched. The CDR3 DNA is TGCAGTGCTAGGGCTAGCGGGCTCACAGATACGCAGTATTTT. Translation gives CSARASGLTDTQYF.

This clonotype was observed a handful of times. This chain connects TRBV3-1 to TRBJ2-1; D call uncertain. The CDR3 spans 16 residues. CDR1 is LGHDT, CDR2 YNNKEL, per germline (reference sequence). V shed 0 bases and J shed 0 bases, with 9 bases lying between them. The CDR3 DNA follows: TGTGCCAGCAGCCAAGATCCGGGCAGCTCCTACAATGAGCAGTTCTTC. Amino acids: CASSQDPGSSYNEQFF.